The 8 T cell receptor beta chains below come from one sample, sequenced in a study of cytomegalovirus exposure and HLA in healthy donors. The PCR used 60 Vbeta and 13 Jbeta primers. TCRdb's table, derived via immunoSEQ multiplex PCR, lists solely in-frame clones and lacks some. This sample's clone table lists 50,000 to 75,000 clones. Material for sequencing was PBMCs. Receptor source: a woman aged 18-30 years in good health and CMV-seronegative.

The V and J genes are TRBV18 and TRBJ1-6; 8 bases align to TRBD1. This CDR3 comprises 15 residues. Losses at the gene ends were 0 bases for V and 9 bases for J; bases not matched to a gene: 4. Germline V gene lookup returns CDR1 KGHSH and CDR2 LQKENI. CDR3 protein: CASSPPGTGSSPLHF. CDR3 DNA sequence: TGTGCCAGCTCACCACCAGGGACAGGCTCTTCACCCCTCCACTTT. The complete variable domain, with remaining parts taken from reference TRBV18 and TRBJ1-6, reads NAGVMQNPRHLVRRRGQEARLRCSPMKGHSHVYWYRQLPEEGLKFMVYLQKENIIDESGMPKERFSAEFPKEGPSILRIQQVVRGDSAAYFCASSPPGTGSSPLHFGNGTRLTVT.

As for this clone: A read error may produce the germline difference seen at one junction end. This chain joins TRBV4-2 and TRBJ2-1; 15 bases match TRBD2. Germline CDR1 is LGHNA and CDR2 is YNFKEQ. This CDR3 is 18 amino acids long. The CDR3 bases are TGTGCCAGCAGCCTGGGACTAGCGGGGGGAAGCTCCGACAATGAGCAGTTCTTC. It codes for CASSLGLAGGSSDNEQFF.

The rearrangement uses TRBV29-1 and TRBJ2-5, with 8 bases aligning to TRBD2. The CDR3 is made up of 12 amino acids. Germline V CDR1 and CDR2: SQVTM, ANQGSEA. V lost 5 bases to trimming and J lost 5 bases; unmatched junction nucleotides: 4. CDR3 in DNA: TGCAGCGTTTCGGGGGGGGATGAGACCCAGTACTTC. Amino acid sequence: CSVSGGDETQYF.

The chain is built from TRBV19 and TRBJ2-3, with 14 bases aligning to TRBD2. Germline V lookup: CDR1 LNHDA, CDR2 SQIVND (reference sequence). This CDR3 spans 15 amino acids. The V segment lost 8 bases and the J segment 5 bases; nucleotides outside the gene matches: 6. The CDR3 loop is CASSLTSGGGDTQYF. The CDR3 DNA is TGTGCCAGTTCATTGACTAGCGGGGGGGGAGATACGCAGTATTTT.

The J gene is TRBJ1-1, the V gene TRBV6-5; 9 nucleotides match TRBD1. Germline V gene sequence: CDR1 MNHEY, CDR2 SVGAGI. The CDR3 totals 15 residues. J was trimmed by 3 bases and V by 6 bases; bases with no gene match: 8. For the CDR3, the DNA is TGTGCCAGCAGCCCGACAGGGGGGAGGGACACTGAAGCTTTCTTT. Residues: CASSPTGGRDTEAFF.

This sequence joins TRBV7-7 and TRBJ2-3; a weak D match, TRBD1 (5 bases). The V end lost 3 bases, the J end lost 0 bases, and 7 bases lay between the germline ends. This CDR3 spans 14 amino acids. CDR1 is SSHAT, CDR2 FNYEAQ, per germline (reference sequence). CDR3 nucleotide sequence: TGTGCCAGCAGCTTGGGGCGGAGCACAGATACGCAGTATTTT. Translation gives CASSLGRSTDTQYF.

The rearrangement joins TRBV6-1 to TRBJ1-2; D not certain. V shed 1 base and J shed 4 bases, with 13 bases lying between them. CDR1 is MNHNS, CDR2 SASEGT, per germline. This CDR3 comprises 15 residues. The CDR3 loop reads CASSEGVGAGYGYTF. In nucleotides, the CDR3 is TGTGCCAGCAGTGAAGGCGTGGGAGCTGGCTATGGCTACACCTTC.

The chain employs TRBV5-6 and TRBJ2-7; the D gene is possibly TRBD2 (6 bases). The ends were cut back, 4 bases at V and 1 base at J, with 15 bases in the middle. The germline CDR1 and CDR2 sequences are SGHDT and YYEEEE. This CDR3 region has 15 residues. The CDR3 spells CASSRLPGRSYEQYF. The CDR3 DNA is TGTGCCAGCAGCAGATTGCCAGGGAGGTCCTACGAGCAGTACTTC. Drawing the rest from reference TRBV5-6 and TRBJ2-7, the complete variable domain is DAGVTQSPTHLIKTRGQQVTLRCSPKSGHDTVSWYQQALGQGPQFIFQYYEEEERQRGNFPDRFSGHQFPNYSSELNVNALLLGDSALYLCASSRLPGRSYEQYFGPGTRLTVT.